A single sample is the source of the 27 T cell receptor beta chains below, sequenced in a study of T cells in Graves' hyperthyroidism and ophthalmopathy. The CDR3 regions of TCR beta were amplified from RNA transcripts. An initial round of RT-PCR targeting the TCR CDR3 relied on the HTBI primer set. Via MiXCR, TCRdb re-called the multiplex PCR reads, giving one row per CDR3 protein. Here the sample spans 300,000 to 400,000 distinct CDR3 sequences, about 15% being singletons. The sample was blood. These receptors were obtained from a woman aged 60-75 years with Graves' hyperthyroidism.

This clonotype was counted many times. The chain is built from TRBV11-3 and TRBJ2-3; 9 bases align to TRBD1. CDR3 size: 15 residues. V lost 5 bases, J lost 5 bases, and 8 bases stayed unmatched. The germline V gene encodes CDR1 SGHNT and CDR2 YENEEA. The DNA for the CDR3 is TGTGCCAGCAGCATTCCGGGACAGGGTGGAGATACGCAGTATTTT. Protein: CASSIPGQGGDTQYF. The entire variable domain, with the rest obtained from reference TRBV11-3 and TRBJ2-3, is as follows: EAGVVQSPRYKIIEKKQPVAFWCNPISGHNTLYWYLQNLGQGPELLIRYENEEAVDDSQLPKDRFSAERLKGVDSTLKIQPAELGDSAVYLCASSIPGQGGDTQYFGPGTRLTVL.

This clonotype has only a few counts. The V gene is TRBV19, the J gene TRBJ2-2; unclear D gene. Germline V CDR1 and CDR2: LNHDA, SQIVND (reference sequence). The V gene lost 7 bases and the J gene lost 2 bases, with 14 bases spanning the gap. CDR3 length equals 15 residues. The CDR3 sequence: CASKGGVTNTGELFF. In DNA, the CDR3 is TGTGCCAGTAAGGGTGGGGTAACTAACACCGGGGAGCTGTTTTTT.

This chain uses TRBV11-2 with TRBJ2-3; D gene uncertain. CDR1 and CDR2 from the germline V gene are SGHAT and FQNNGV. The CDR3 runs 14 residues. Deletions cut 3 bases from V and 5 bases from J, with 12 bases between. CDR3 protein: CASSFGSRGDTQYF. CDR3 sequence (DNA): TGTGCCAGCAGCTTTGGGTCTCGAGGAGATACGCAGTATTTT.

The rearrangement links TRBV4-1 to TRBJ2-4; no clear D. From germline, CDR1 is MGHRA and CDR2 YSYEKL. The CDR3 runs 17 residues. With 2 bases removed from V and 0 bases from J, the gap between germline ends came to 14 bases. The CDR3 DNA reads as TGCGCCAGCAGCCAATACCCTGGGCACTTAGCCAAAAACATTCAGTACTTC. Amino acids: CASSQYPGHLAKNIQYF.

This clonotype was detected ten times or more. Written as DNA, the CDR3 is TGTGCCAGCAGCCCGGGACAGGGGGAGGAAAAACTGTTTTTT. It is translated as CASSPGQGEEKLFF. The rearrangement joins TRBV7-9 to TRBJ1-4, with 11 bases that match TRBD1. The CDR3 contains 14 residues. Germline V lookup: CDR1 SEHNR, CDR2 FQNEAQ (reference sequence). With 5 bases clipped from V and 8 bases from J, the junction kept 4 bases outside the gene matches.

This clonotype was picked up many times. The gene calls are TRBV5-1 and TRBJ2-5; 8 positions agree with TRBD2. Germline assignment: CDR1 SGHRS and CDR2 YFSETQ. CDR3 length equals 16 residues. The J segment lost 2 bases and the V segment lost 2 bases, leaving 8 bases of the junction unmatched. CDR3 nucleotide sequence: TGCGCCAGCAGCTTTGGCGGCGGGGGGACACAAGAGACCCAGTACTTC. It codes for CASSFGGGGTQETQYF.

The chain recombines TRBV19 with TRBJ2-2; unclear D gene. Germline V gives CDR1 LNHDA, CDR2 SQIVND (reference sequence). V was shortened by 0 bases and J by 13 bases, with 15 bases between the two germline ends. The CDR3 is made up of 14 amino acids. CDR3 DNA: TGTGCCAGTAGTATAGATATTCGAGGATGGACGCTGTTTTTT. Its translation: CASSIDIRGWTLFF.

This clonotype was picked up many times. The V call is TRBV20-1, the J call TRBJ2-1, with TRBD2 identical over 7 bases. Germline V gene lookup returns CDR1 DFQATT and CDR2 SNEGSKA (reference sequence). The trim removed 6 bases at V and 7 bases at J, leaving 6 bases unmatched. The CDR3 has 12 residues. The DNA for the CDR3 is TGCAGTGCCTTGACTAGCCGGAATGAGCAGTTCTTC. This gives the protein CSALTSRNEQFF.

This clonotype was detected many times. The CDR3 is CASSPQGPSTDTQYF. CDR3 bases: TGTGCCAGCTCACCACAGGGACCTAGCACAGATACGCAGTATTTT. The chain combines TRBV18 with TRBJ2-3, with D perhaps TRBD1 or TRBD2 (5 bases each). Germline V CDR1 and CDR2: KGHSH, LQKENI. The CDR3 length is 15 residues. Trimming took 1 base from V and 0 from J, leaving 8 bases between them.

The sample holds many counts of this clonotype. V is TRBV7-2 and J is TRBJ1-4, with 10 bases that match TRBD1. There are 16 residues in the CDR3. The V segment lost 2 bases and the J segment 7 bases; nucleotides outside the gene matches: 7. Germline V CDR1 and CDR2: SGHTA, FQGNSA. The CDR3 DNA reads TGTGCCAGCAGCTTATCCCGGACAGGGGGTCGTGAAAAACTGTTTTTT. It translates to CASSLSRTGGREKLFF.

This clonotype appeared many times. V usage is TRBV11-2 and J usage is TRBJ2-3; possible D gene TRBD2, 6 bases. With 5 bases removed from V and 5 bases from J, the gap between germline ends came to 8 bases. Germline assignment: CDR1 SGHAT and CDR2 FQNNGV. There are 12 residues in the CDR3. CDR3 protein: CASSRGGDTQYF. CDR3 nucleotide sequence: TGTGCCAGCAGCCGGGGAGGAGATACGCAGTATTTT.

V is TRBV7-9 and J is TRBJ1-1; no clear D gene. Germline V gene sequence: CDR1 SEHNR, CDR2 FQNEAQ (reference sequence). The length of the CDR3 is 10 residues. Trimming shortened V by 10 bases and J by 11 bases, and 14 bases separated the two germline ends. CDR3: CATTTPPAFF. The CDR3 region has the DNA TGTGCCACGACCACCCCTCCTGCTTTCTTT.

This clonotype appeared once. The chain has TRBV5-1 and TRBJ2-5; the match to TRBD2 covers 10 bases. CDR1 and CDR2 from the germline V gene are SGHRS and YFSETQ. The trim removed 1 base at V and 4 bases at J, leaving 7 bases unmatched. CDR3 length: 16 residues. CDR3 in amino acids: CASSLIPSGSVETQYF. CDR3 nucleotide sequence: TGCGCCAGCAGCTTGATCCCTAGCGGGAGTGTAGAGACCCAGTACTTC. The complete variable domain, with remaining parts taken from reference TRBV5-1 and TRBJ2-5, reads KAGVTQTPRYLIKTRGQQVTLSCSPISGHRSVSWYQQTPGQGLQFLFEYFSETQRNKGNFPGRFSGRQFSNSRSEMNVSTLELGDSALYLCASSLIPSGSVETQYFGPGTRLLVL.

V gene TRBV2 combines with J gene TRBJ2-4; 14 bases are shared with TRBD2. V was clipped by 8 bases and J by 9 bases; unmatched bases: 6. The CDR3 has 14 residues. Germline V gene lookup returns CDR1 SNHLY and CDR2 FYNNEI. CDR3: CASSGLAGGSIQYF. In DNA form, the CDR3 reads TGTGCCAGCTCCGGACTAGCGGGGGGCAGCATTCAGTACTTC.

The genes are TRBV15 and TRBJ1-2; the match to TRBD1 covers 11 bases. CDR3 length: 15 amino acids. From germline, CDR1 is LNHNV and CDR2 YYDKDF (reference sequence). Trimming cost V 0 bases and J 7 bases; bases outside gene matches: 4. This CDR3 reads CATSRDRTGGGGYTF. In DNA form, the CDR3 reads TGTGCCACCAGCAGAGATCGGACAGGGGGCGGTGGCTACACCTTC.

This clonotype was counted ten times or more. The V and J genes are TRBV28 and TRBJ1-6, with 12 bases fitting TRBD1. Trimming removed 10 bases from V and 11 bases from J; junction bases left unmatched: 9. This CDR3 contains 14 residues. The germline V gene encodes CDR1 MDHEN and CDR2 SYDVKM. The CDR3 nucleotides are TGTGCCACCATACGGGACAGGGGGCTTGCACCCCTCCACTTT. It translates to CATIRDRGLAPLHF.

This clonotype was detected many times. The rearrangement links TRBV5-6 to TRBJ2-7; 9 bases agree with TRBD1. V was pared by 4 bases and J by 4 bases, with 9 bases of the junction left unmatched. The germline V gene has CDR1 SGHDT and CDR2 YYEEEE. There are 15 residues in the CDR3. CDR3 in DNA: TGTGCCAGCAGCCGTTGGGGGACAGGGAAATACGAGCAGTACTTC. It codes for CASSRWGTGKYEQYF.

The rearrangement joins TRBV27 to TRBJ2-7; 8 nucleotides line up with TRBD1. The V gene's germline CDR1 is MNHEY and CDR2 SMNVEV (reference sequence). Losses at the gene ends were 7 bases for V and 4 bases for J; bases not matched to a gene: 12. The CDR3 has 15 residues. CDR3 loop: CASIASGGAGYEQYF. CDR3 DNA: TGTGCCAGCATTGCCTCAGGGGGCGCGGGATACGAGCAGTACTTC.

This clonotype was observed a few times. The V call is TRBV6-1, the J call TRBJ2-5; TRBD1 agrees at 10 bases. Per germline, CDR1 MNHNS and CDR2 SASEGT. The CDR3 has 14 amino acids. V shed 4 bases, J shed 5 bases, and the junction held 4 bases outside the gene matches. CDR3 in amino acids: CASSGQGAGETQYF. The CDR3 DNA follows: TGTGCCAGCAGTGGACAGGGGGCGGGGGAGACCCAGTACTTC.

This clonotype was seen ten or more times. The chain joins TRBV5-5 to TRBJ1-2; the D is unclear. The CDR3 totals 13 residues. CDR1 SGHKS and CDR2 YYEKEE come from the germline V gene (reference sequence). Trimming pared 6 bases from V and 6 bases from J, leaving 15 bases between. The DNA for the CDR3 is TGTGCCAGCACCCGGAGGGAGGGTCATGGCTACACCTTC. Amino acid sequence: CASTRREGHGYTF.

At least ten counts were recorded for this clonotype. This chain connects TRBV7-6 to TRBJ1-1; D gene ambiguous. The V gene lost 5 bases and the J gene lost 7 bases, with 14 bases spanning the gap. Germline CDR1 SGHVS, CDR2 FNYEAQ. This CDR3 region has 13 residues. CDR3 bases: TGTGCCAGCAGCCTAGTCTCGGGCAATGAAGCTTTCTTT. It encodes CASSLVSGNEAFF.

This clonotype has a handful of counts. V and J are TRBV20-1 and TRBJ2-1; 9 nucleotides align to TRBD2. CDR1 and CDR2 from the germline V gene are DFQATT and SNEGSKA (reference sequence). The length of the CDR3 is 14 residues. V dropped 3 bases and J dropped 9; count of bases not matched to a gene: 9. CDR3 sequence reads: CSASGLAGRVEQFF. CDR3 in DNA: TGCAGTGCTAGTGGGCTAGCGGGACGGGTTGAGCAGTTCTTC.

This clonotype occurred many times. For the CDR3, the DNA is TGTGCCAGCAGTCAGAGGGACGAGCAGTACTTC. This sequence encodes CASSQRDEQYF. V is TRBV27 and J is TRBJ2-7; a weak D match, TRBD2 (5 bases). The CDR3 is 11 amino acids. Trimming cost V 5 bases and J 5 bases, with 7 bases left between them. Looked up from germline, CDR1 is MNHEY and CDR2 is SMNVEV (reference sequence).

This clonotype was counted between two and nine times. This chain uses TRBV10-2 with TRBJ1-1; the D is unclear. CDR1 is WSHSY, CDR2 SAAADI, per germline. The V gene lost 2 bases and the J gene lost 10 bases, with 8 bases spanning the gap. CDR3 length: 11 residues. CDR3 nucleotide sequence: TGCGCCAGCAGTGAGGGGTCCCTAGCTTTCTTT. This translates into CASSEGSLAFF.

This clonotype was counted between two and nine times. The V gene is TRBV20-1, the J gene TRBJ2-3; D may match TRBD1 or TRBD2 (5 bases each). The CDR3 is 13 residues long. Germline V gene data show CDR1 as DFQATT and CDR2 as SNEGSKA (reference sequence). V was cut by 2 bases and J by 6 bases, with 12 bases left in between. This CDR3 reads CSARRGPGDTQYF. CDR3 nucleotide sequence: TGCAGTGCTAGACGGGGCCCCGGGGATACGCAGTATTTT.

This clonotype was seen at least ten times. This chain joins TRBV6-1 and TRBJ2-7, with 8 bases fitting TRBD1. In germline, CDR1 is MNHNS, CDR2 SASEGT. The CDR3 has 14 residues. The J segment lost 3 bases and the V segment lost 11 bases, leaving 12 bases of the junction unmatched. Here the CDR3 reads CAGQRTGLGYEQYF. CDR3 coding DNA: TGTGCCGGACAACGGACAGGGCTGGGCTACGAGCAGTACTTC.

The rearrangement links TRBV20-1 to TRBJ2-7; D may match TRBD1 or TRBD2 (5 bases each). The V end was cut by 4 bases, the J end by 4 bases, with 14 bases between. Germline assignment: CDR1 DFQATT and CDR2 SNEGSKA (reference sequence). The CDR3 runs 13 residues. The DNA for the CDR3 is TGCAGTGCTAATAACCCATGGGGGTACGAGCAGTACTTC. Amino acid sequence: CSANNPWGYEQYF.